Listed below are T cell receptor beta chains from one sample, sequenced in a study of identical twins. TCRdb used MiXCR to reprocess the 5' RACE reads, holding one entry per CDR3 protein. The repertoire holds roughly 710,000 distinct CDR3 sequences, with approximately 6% as singletons. Specimen: naive T cells sorted from blood. Source of these receptors: a man aged 18 to 29 in good health. The CDR3 runs from the conserved cysteine through the conserved F or W. A D gene is named only where the DNA matches it firmly. Size is stated for part of the rows, as once, few or many counts, or as a class when the clone is expanded.

abundance: few; len: 17; j_gene: TRBJ2-2; d_gene: TRBD2; v_gene: TRBV11-2; CDR3nt: TGTGCCAGCAGTCGACTAGCGGGAGAATTTGGGACCGGGGAGCTGTTTTTT; CDR3aa: CASSRLAGEFGTGELFF
abundance: NA; len: 16; j_gene: TRBJ2-3; d_gene: TRBD1; v_gene: TRBV6-1; CDR3nt: TGTGCCAGCAGTCCTCCGGGACAGACCAGCACAGATACGCAGTATTTT; CDR3aa: CASSPPGQTSTDTQYF
abundance: few; len: 18; j_gene: TRBJ2-1; d_gene: TRBD1; v_gene: TRBV7-2; CDR3nt: TGTGCCAGCAGCTTAGCGCCCGGGACAGGGTCAGAGGACAATGAGCAGTTCTTC; CDR3aa: CASSLAPGTGSEDNEQFF
abundance: many; len: 14; j_gene: TRBJ2-5; d_gene: NA; v_gene: TRBV20-1; CDR3nt: TGCAGTGGGACTCAGACAGCAAAACAAGAGACCCAGTACTTC; CDR3aa: CSGTQTAKQETQYF
abundance: many; len: 15; j_gene: TRBJ2-1; d_gene: NA; v_gene: TRBV5-4; CDR3nt: TGTGCCAGCAGCTTGTCCCAGCGGGCTTACAATGAGCAGTTCTTC; CDR3aa: CASSLSQRAYNEQFF
abundance: few; len: 16; j_gene: TRBJ2-3; d_gene: TRBD2; v_gene: TRBV5-1; CDR3nt: TGCGCCAGCAGCGCTAGGCCAGGGACTAGCGGAGATACGCAGTATTTT; CDR3aa: CASSARPGTSGDTQYF
abundance: few; len: 11; j_gene: TRBJ2-2; d_gene: NA; v_gene: TRBV29-1; CDR3nt: TGCAGCGTTTTCAGCACCGGGGAGCTGTTTTTT; CDR3aa: CSVFSTGELFF
abundance: many; len: 13; j_gene: TRBJ2-1; d_gene: NA; v_gene: TRBV6-2/TRBV6-3; CDR3nt: TGTGCCAGCAGTTTTTCTATCCACAATGAGCAGTTCTTC; CDR3aa: CASSFSIHNEQFF
abundance: NA; len: 13; j_gene: TRBJ1-1; d_gene: NA; v_gene: TRBV29-1; CDR3nt: TGCAGCGTAGCCGGCCGGGCGGGTTCGTTAGCTTTCTTT; CDR3aa: CSVAGRAGSLAFF
abundance: few; len: 15; j_gene: TRBJ1-5; d_gene: NA; v_gene: TRBV3-1; CDR3nt: TGTGCCAGCAGCCAGGGGACCGAGTTCAATCAGCCCCAGCATTTT; CDR3aa: CASSQGTEFNQPQHF
abundance: many; len: 14; j_gene: TRBJ1-5; d_gene: NA; v_gene: TRBV24-1; CDR3nt: TGTGCCACCAGTGATCAGATTAGCAATCAGCCCCAGCATTTT; CDR3aa: CATSDQISNQPQHF
abundance: many; len: 15; j_gene: TRBJ1-2; d_gene: TRBD1; v_gene: TRBV12-3/TRBV12-4; CDR3nt: TGTGCCAGCAGTCCCCAGGGACAGGGCTACTATGGCTACACCTTC; CDR3aa: CASSPQGQGYYGYTF
abundance: many; len: 14; j_gene: TRBJ2-7; d_gene: NA; v_gene: TRBV28; CDR3nt: TGTGCCAGCAGTTTATACCTGAGAGGCTACGAGCAGTACTTC; CDR3aa: CASSLYLRGYEQYF
abundance: many; len: 15; j_gene: TRBJ1-1; d_gene: NA; v_gene: TRBV29-1; CDR3nt: TGCAGCGTTGAAGGCACCGGGACGAGACGTACTGAAGCTTTCTTT; CDR3aa: CSVEGTGTRRTEAFF
abundance: NA; len: 14; j_gene: TRBJ2-1; d_gene: NA; v_gene: TRBV5-1; CDR3nt: TGCGCCAGCAGCTTGGGCGACTATAACAATGAGCAGTTCTTC; CDR3aa: CASSLGDYNNEQFF
abundance: NA; len: 15; j_gene: TRBJ2-3; d_gene: NA; v_gene: TRBV24-1; CDR3nt: TGTGCCACCAGTACGGCCAAGGGGAGGTCAGATACGCAGTATTTT; CDR3aa: CATSTAKGRSDTQYF
abundance: few; len: 14; j_gene: TRBJ2-7; d_gene: TRBD1; v_gene: TRBV27; CDR3nt: TGTGCCAGCAGTTCCCCCGGGACAGGGGTTGAGCAGTACTTC; CDR3aa: CASSSPGTGVEQYF
abundance: NA; len: 19; j_gene: TRBJ2-3; d_gene: NA; v_gene: TRBV29-1; CDR3nt: TGCAGCGGGGGGAGACTATCTCTTGACTGGCGGGATAGCACAGATACGCAGTATTTT; CDR3aa: CSGGRLSLDWRDSTDTQYF
abundance: many; len: 14; j_gene: TRBJ1-1; d_gene: NA; v_gene: TRBV27; CDR3nt: TGTGCCAGCAGTTTATTGCAGGGGCACACTGAAGCTTTCTTT; CDR3aa: CASSLLQGHTEAFF
abundance: NA; len: 15; j_gene: TRBJ2-1; d_gene: NA; v_gene: TRBV24-1; CDR3nt: TGTGCCACCAGTGATTTCCGGGACGGCTACAATGAGCAGTTCTTC; CDR3aa: CATSDFRDGYNEQFF
abundance: many; len: 12; j_gene: TRBJ2-2; d_gene: TRBD1; v_gene: TRBV29-1; CDR3nt: TGCAGCGGGGGACAGGGAACCGGGGAGCTGTTTTTT; CDR3aa: CSGGQGTGELFF
abundance: many; len: 15; j_gene: TRBJ1-2; d_gene: NA; v_gene: TRBV6-1; CDR3nt: TGTGCCAGCAGTGAACTTCCGAGGAGGGCCTATGGCTACACCTTC; CDR3aa: CASSELPRRAYGYTF
abundance: many; len: 16; j_gene: TRBJ2-3; d_gene: NA; v_gene: TRBV6-2/TRBV6-3; CDR3nt: TGTGCCAGCAGGGCCTGGGACCGGTCTAGCACAGATACGCAGTATTTT; CDR3aa: CASRAWDRSSTDTQYF
abundance: few; len: 14; j_gene: TRBJ2-3; d_gene: NA; v_gene: TRBV30; CDR3nt: TGTGCCTGGAAACCTCTAGAGGCGTGGGGTACGCAGTATTTT; CDR3aa: CAWKPLEAWGTQYF
abundance: many; len: 12; j_gene: TRBJ1-6; d_gene: NA; v_gene: TRBV4-1; CDR3nt: TGCGCCAGCAGCCAAGACTCGGTAGGCAAGAGCTTT; CDR3aa: CASSQDSVGKSF
abundance: few; len: 15; j_gene: TRBJ2-3; d_gene: NA; v_gene: TRBV10-3; CDR3nt: TGTGCCATCAGTGACGCCGGGGGCCTCGTCTATACGCAGTATTTT; CDR3aa: CAISDAGGLVYTQYF
abundance: many; len: 15; j_gene: TRBJ2-4; d_gene: NA; v_gene: TRBV7-9; CDR3nt: TGTGCCAGCAGCTCCGTAGCGGGACAGCAAAACATTCAGTACTTC; CDR3aa: CASSSVAGQQNIQYF
abundance: many; len: 13; j_gene: TRBJ2-1; d_gene: TRBD2; v_gene: TRBV20-1; CDR3nt: TGCAGTGCTAGTAGCGGGAGGGCCATTGAGCAGTTCTTC; CDR3aa: CSASSGRAIEQFF
abundance: many; len: 16; j_gene: TRBJ2-3; d_gene: TRBD2; v_gene: TRBV10-3; CDR3nt: TGTGCCATCGGGACTAGCGGGAGAACAAGCACAGATACGCAGTATTTT; CDR3aa: CAIGTSGRTSTDTQYF
abundance: NA; len: 15; j_gene: TRBJ1-5; d_gene: NA; v_gene: TRBV3-1; CDR3nt: TGTGCCAGCAGCCAAGGACCTCTTGGCAATCAGCCCCAGCATTTT; CDR3aa: CASSQGPLGNQPQHF
abundance: NA; len: 15; j_gene: TRBJ1-2; d_gene: NA; v_gene: TRBV5-1; CDR3nt: TGCGCCAGCAGCATCGGGACACCGCCTATCTATGGCTACACCTTC; CDR3aa: CASSIGTPPIYGYTF
abundance: few; len: 15; j_gene: TRBJ1-1; d_gene: NA; v_gene: TRBV30; CDR3nt: TGTGCCTGGAGTGTTGGTGAGGGGCTGAACACTGAAGCTTTCTTT; CDR3aa: CAWSVGEGLNTEAFF
abundance: many; len: 13; j_gene: TRBJ2-7; d_gene: TRBD1; v_gene: TRBV6-2/TRBV6-3; CDR3nt: TGTGCCAGCAGTTACTTCGGGACAGCTGAGCAGTACTTC; CDR3aa: CASSYFGTAEQYF
abundance: many; len: 15; j_gene: TRBJ2-7; d_gene: TRBD2; v_gene: TRBV10-3; CDR3nt: TGTGCCATCAGTGAGACGGGACTAGCCGATTACGAGCAGTACTTC; CDR3aa: CAISETGLADYEQYF
abundance: few; len: 15; j_gene: TRBJ2-2; d_gene: NA; v_gene: TRBV18; CDR3nt: TGTGCCAGCTCACCTAGCCTAGCCGAAACCGGGGAGCTGTTTTTT; CDR3aa: CASSPSLAETGELFF
abundance: few; len: 15; j_gene: TRBJ2-7; d_gene: NA; v_gene: TRBV5-1; CDR3nt: TGCGCCAGCAGCTCATACGGCAGAGAAGCCTACGAGCAGTACTTC; CDR3aa: CASSSYGREAYEQYF
abundance: NA; len: 14; j_gene: TRBJ2-3; d_gene: TRBD1; v_gene: TRBV20-1; CDR3nt: TGCAGTGCTAGAACAGGGGGCCAGACAGATACGCAGTATTTT; CDR3aa: CSARTGGQTDTQYF
abundance: many; len: 16; j_gene: TRBJ2-7; d_gene: NA; v_gene: TRBV20-1; CDR3nt: TGCAGTGCTAGAGCCTGGGAGGGACAGACCTCCTACGAGCAGTACTTC; CDR3aa: CSARAWEGQTSYEQYF
abundance: many; len: 14; j_gene: TRBJ2-3; d_gene: NA; v_gene: TRBV21-1; CDR3nt: TGTGCCAGCAGCAAAGTGGCCAGAGCAGCTACGCAGTATTTT; CDR3aa: CASSKVARAATQYF
abundance: NA; len: 14; j_gene: TRBJ1-2; d_gene: NA; v_gene: TRBV6-5; CDR3nt: TGTGCCAGCAGTTACTATCCGTCTAACTATGGCTACACCTTC; CDR3aa: CASSYYPSNYGYTF
abundance: many; len: 13; j_gene: TRBJ2-1; d_gene: NA; v_gene: TRBV20-1; CDR3nt: TGCAGTGGCACAGCCGGTCTCCTGAATGAGCAGTTCTTC; CDR3aa: CSGTAGLLNEQFF
abundance: NA; len: 17; j_gene: TRBJ2-1; d_gene: TRBD2; v_gene: TRBV5-1; CDR3nt: TGCGCCAGCAGCCCGGGACTGGGACTAGCGGGAAACAATGAGCAGTTCTTC; CDR3aa: CASSPGLGLAGNNEQFF
abundance: NA; len: 15; j_gene: TRBJ2-5; d_gene: TRBD2; v_gene: TRBV7-6; CDR3nt: TGTGCCAGCAGCGCGCTAGCGGGAGGGTCGGAGACCCAGTACTTC; CDR3aa: CASSALAGGSETQYF
abundance: NA; len: 14; j_gene: TRBJ2-1; d_gene: NA; v_gene: TRBV24-1; CDR3nt: TGTGCCACCAGTGATCCGAACAGGGCCGGGGAGCAGTTCTTC; CDR3aa: CATSDPNRAGEQFF
abundance: many; len: 13; j_gene: TRBJ2-2; d_gene: TRBD2; v_gene: TRBV29-1; CDR3nt: TGCAGCGTCTCTAGCGGGAGCACCGGGGAGCTGTTTTTT; CDR3aa: CSVSSGSTGELFF
abundance: NA; len: 13; j_gene: TRBJ1-1; d_gene: TRBD1; v_gene: TRBV19; CDR3nt: TGTGCCACCGCGGACAGGGGGAAGACTGAAGCTTTCTTT; CDR3aa: CATADRGKTEAFF
abundance: few; len: 12; j_gene: TRBJ1-3; d_gene: NA; v_gene: TRBV2; CDR3nt: TGTGCCAGCAGTTCAGGGGTGGACACCATATATTTT; CDR3aa: CASSSGVDTIYF
abundance: many; len: 14; j_gene: TRBJ2-5; d_gene: TRBD1; v_gene: TRBV2; CDR3nt: TGTGCCAGCAGGGTGGGACAGGGAGTGAAGACCCAGTACTTC; CDR3aa: CASRVGQGVKTQYF
abundance: NA; len: 15; j_gene: TRBJ2-1; d_gene: TRBD2; v_gene: TRBV28; CDR3nt: TGTGCCAGCAGTTTAATAAGCGGGGGCGCCAATGAGCAGTTCTTC; CDR3aa: CASSLISGGANEQFF
abundance: many; len: 17; j_gene: TRBJ2-7; d_gene: TRBD1; v_gene: TRBV7-9; CDR3nt: TGTGCCAGCAGCGGGGGACAGGGGCCTTTTTTCTCCTACGAGCAGTACTTC; CDR3aa: CASSGGQGPFFSYEQYF
abundance: many; len: 15; j_gene: TRBJ2-7; d_gene: NA; v_gene: TRBV28; CDR3nt: TGTGCCAGCAGCCTCCGGCTAAGGGGCTCCTACGAGCAGTACTTC; CDR3aa: CASSLRLRGSYEQYF
abundance: NA; len: 15; j_gene: TRBJ1-4; d_gene: NA; v_gene: TRBV5-1; CDR3nt: TGCGCCAGCAGCGTTTGGCAGGGAACTAATGAAAAACTGTTTTTT; CDR3aa: CASSVWQGTNEKLFF
abundance: once; len: 13; j_gene: TRBJ1-1; d_gene: NA; v_gene: TRBV12-5; CDR3nt: TGTGCTAGTGGTTCCAGGGGTAACACTGAAGCTTTCTTT; CDR3aa: CASGSRGNTEAFF